The present T cell receptor beta chain was sequenced within a study of blood T cell repertoires in COVID-19. Study-wide background: Some COVID-19 samples were acute and others convalescent; all came from the United States, Italy and Spain. Sources were T cells, B-cell-depleted T cells, or PBMCs; the material itself was cDNA or gDNA.

Authors' methods: Cell counts per sample came from amplifying reference gene primers. Method: immunoSEQ multiplex PCR; TCRdb's copy keeps in-frame clones and lacks some. V, J and clone size are taken as reported in that table, and D and trimming were inferred from the DNA itself. Among about 250,000 clones listed, 70% to 85% were seen once. The V and J ends lost 0 bases and 1 base, in that order; junction bases with no gene match: 5. CDR3 length: 18 residues. From germline, CDR1 is SGHRS and CDR2 YFSETQ. The rearrangement uses TRBV5-1 and TRBJ2-6; TRBD2 matches 9 bases. Specimen: peripheral blood. The receptor was derived from an elderly woman with acute or convalescent COVID-19. CDR3 sequence reads: CASSLGGSGSSGANVLTF. CDR3 DNA: TGCGCCAGCAGCTTGGGGGGTAGCGGGAGTTCTGGGGCCAACGTCCTGACTTTC.